This paragraph covers one T cell receptor beta chain sequence. Its antigen is unidentified. This specimen belongs to a study of T cell responses to AZD1222 COVID-19 vaccine. Study findings and constraints: CD4 TCRs associated with vaccination spanned spike, dominating at 160-218 and 743-854.

The table came from immunoSEQ multiplex PCR; TCRdb's copy has only in-frame clones and leaves some out. The sample records 150,000 to 200,000 clones, roughly nine tenths being singletons. V lost 5 bases to trimming and J lost 10 bases, with 18 bases between them. The germline V gene has CDR1 SGHKS and CDR2 YYEKEE (reference sequence). The CDR3 extends over 13 amino acids. The clonotype comes from an adult in good health. This specimen was peripheral blood, taken on day 0 of AZD1222 vaccination. The rearrangement joins TRBV5-5 to TRBJ1-1, with D possibly matching TRBD1 (6 bases). The CDR3 spells CASRPTTGYGAFF. CDR3 DNA sequence: TGTGCCAGCAGACCTACTACAGGGTATGGAGCTTTCTTT.